These 21 T cell receptor beta chains were sequenced from one sample in a study of radiation and T cells in renal cell carcinoma (TCRdb year 2020). The method behind the library was the immunoSEQ multiplex PCR assay. Drawn from immuneACCESS, this table holds only the in-frame rearrangements with V and J called that TCRdb kept. Clones are partly lost; checked studies trace under half to an unresolved V gene and leave the rest unexplained. Present in this sample are 120,000 or so clones, around 89% of which were seen just once. 5.8% of the sample lies in the top ten. What this sample's time point label stands for: blood 2 weeks post-SBRT. The meaning of the sample's treatment or condition label: 15 Gy SBRT to primary tumor, nephrectomy 4 weeks later. Material: blood, obtained from a patient whose treatment included radiotherapy and nephrectomy. Source of these receptors: a woman in her 70s with renal cell carcinoma.

The V and J genes are TRBV5-1 and TRBJ1-4; 8 bases align to TRBD1. Per the germline V gene, CDR1 is SGHRS and CDR2 is YFSETQ. V lost 4 bases, J lost 1 base, and 6 bases stayed unmatched. The CDR3 has 16 residues. The CDR3 protein is CASSTGQGGTNEKLFF. DNA of the CDR3: TGCGCCAGCAGCACAGGACAGGGAGGAACTAATGAAAAACTGTTTTTT. Combining the CDR3 with reference TRBV5-1 and TRBJ1-4 gives the whole variable domain KAGVTQTPRYLIKTRGQQVTLSCSPISGHRSVSWYQQTPGQGLQFLFEYFSETQRNKGNFPGRFSGRQFSNSRSEMNVSTLELGDSALYLCASSTGQGGTNEKLFFGSGTQLSVL.

The chain employs TRBV30 and TRBJ2-1; 7 bases are shared with TRBD1. Germline V gene sequence: CDR1 GTSNPN, CDR2 SVGIG (reference sequence). This CDR3 is built from 14 residues. V was pared by 3 bases and J by 0 bases, with 2 bases of the junction left unmatched. CDR3 sequence: CAWRAGGSYNEQFF. The DNA of the CDR3 is TGTGCCTGGAGAGCAGGGGGCTCCTACAATGAGCAGTTCTTC.

The V call is TRBV19, the J call TRBJ1-6, with TRBD1 matching 7 bases. V dropped 5 bases and J dropped 10; count of bases not matched to a gene: 8. The CDR3 covers 14 residues. CDR1 LNHDA and CDR2 SQIVND come from the germline V gene (reference sequence). The CDR3 nucleotides read TGTGCCAGTAGTCAACAGGGGTTTAGGTCACCCCTCCACTTT. It specifies CASSQQGFRSPLHF.

This sequence joins TRBV6-5 and TRBJ1-1; unclear D gene. The CDR3 contains 13 residues. Trimming took off 0 bases at V and 6 bases at J, with 8 bases between the two ends. Germline V gives CDR1 MNHEY, CDR2 SVGAGI. The CDR3 DNA reads TGTGCCAGCAGTTACTCGAGAATCTCTGAAGCTTTCTTT. As protein: CASSYSRISEAFF.

This sequence joins TRBV2 and TRBJ1-3; D is unresolved. Germline assignment: CDR1 SNHLY and CDR2 FYNNEI. Trimming removed 4 bases at V and 3 bases at J, with 7 bases between. This CDR3 comprises 13 residues. The CDR3 is CASSAKFGNTIYF. CDR3 sequence (DNA): TGTGCCAGCAGTGCGAAGTTTGGAAACACCATATATTTT.

The chain joins TRBV2 to TRBJ2-2; tentatively, D is TRBD2 (5 bases). The CDR3 is 15 residues long. The germline gives CDR1 SNHLY, CDR2 FYNNEI. Trimming took 7 bases from V and 2 from J, leaving 14 bases between them. For the CDR3, the DNA is TGTGCCAGCACCGCCCGGAGCGGAAACACCGGGGAGCTGTTTTTT. Translating it yields CASTARSGNTGELFF.

V is TRBV5-4 and J is TRBJ2-7, with D possibly TRBD1 on 6 matching bases. Trimming left V 1 base short and J 0 bases short, with 8 bases between. Per germline, CDR1 SGHNT and CDR2 YYREEE (reference sequence). The CDR3 runs to 14 residues. The CDR3 sequence: CASSLTGSSYEQYF. CDR3 sequence (DNA): TGTGCCAGCAGCTTGACAGGGAGCTCCTACGAGCAGTACTTC. The full variable domain, completed using reference TRBV5-4 and TRBJ2-7, is ETGVTQSPTHLIKTRGQQVTLRCSSQSGHNTVSWYQQALGQGPQFIFQYYREEENGRGNFPPRFSGLQFPNYSSELNVNALELDDSALYLCASSLTGSSYEQYFGPGTRLTVT.

J is TRBJ2-2 and V is TRBV11-2; the D gene is possibly TRBD2 (6 bases). The CDR3 covers 15 residues. Trimming cost V 5 bases and J 0 bases, with 10 bases left between them. The germline V gene has CDR1 SGHAT and CDR2 FQNNGV. The CDR3 protein is CASSPGRSNTGELFF. CDR3 bases: TGTGCCAGCAGCCCCGGGAGATCGAACACCGGGGAGCTGTTTTTT.

This chain joins TRBV5-6 and TRBJ1-3; 8 positions agree with TRBD1. The CDR3 consists of 16 residues. The germline V gene encodes CDR1 SGHDT and CDR2 YYEEEE. Trimming removed 4 bases from V and 0 bases from J; junction bases left unmatched: 6. The chain's CDR3 is CASSPRGRSSGNTIYF. Written as DNA, the CDR3 is TGTGCCAGCAGCCCCAGGGGGCGAAGCTCTGGAAACACCATATATTTT.

This clone was picked up one time. The V gene is TRBV6-5, the J gene TRBJ1-2; 11 bases map to TRBD1. The V gene's germline CDR1 is MNHEY and CDR2 SVGAGI. The CDR3 runs to 14 residues. V trimming: 7 bases; J trimming: 7 bases; junction bases outside the gene matches: 8. The CDR3 bases are TGTGCCAGCATGCCGGGACAGGGGGGTTTTGGCTACACCTTC. This encodes CASMPGQGGFGYTF.

J is TRBJ1-1 and V is TRBV4-1; D may be TRBD1 (5 bases). V lost 0 bases and J lost 1, with 18 bases in between. Germline-derived CDR1 and CDR2 are MGHRA and YSYEKL. The CDR3 sequence is 18 residues long. CDR3 sequence (DNA): TGCGCCAGCAGCCAAGATCAGGTGGGCAGGGCGGGGAACACTGAAGCTTTCTTT. Protein sequence: CASSQDQVGRAGNTEAFF.

J is TRBJ1-1 and V is TRBV7-3, with a possible D match to TRBD1 (6 bases). The germline gives CDR1 SGHTA, CDR2 FQGTGA. The CDR3 is 15 residues long. The V end was cut by 5 bases, the J end by 1 base, with 14 bases between. The CDR3 DNA reads TGTGCCAGCAGCCCCGCCCGGACAGCGAACACTGAAGCTTTCTTT. This gives the protein CASSPARTANTEAFF.

This clone was seen once. V is TRBV27 and J is TRBJ2-1, with D maybe TRBD2 (7 bases). The CDR3 extends over 16 amino acids. Per germline, CDR1 MNHEY and CDR2 SMNVEV (reference sequence). The V end lost 5 bases, the J end lost 1 base, and 15 bases lay between the germline ends. CDR3 in DNA: TGTGCCAGCAGTCCCACGCGGGGGCCTTCCTACAATGAGCAGTTCTTC. This codes for CASSPTRGPSYNEQFF.

The rearrangement joins TRBV14 to TRBJ2-1, with TRBD2 matching 12 bases. CDR1 and CDR2 from the germline V gene are SGHDN and FVKESK. This CDR3 comprises 16 residues. The trim removed 1 base at V and 4 bases at J, leaving 2 bases unmatched. CDR3 bases: TGTGCCAGCAGCCAAGCCCTAGCGGGGGGGTACAATGAGCAGTTCTTC. Amino acids: CASSQALAGGYNEQFF.

V and J are TRBV7-2 and TRBJ2-3; possible D gene TRBD1, 6 bases. The germline V gene encodes CDR1 SGHTA and CDR2 FQGNSA. The ends were cut back, 1 base at V and 6 bases at J, with 20 bases in the middle. The CDR3 has 17 residues. DNA of the CDR3: TGTGCCAGCAGCTTAGGCTACAGGGTAAAGGGGCCGGATACGCAGTATTTT. Its translation is CASSLGYRVKGPDTQYF.

The V call is TRBV13, the J call TRBJ2-3; the D is unclear. The CDR3 runs to 15 residues. Trimming took 5 bases from V and 1 from J, leaving 13 bases between them. Per germline, CDR1 PRHDT and CDR2 FYEKMQ (reference sequence). The CDR3 loop reads CASSASGARTDTQYF. The CDR3 DNA reads TGTGCCAGCAGCGCCTCGGGTGCTCGCACAGATACGCAGTATTTT.

This chain connects TRBV6-5 to TRBJ1-2; TRBD1 aligns across 11 bases. The CDR3 is made up of 14 amino acids. Germline V gene data show CDR1 as MNHEY and CDR2 as SVGAGI. With 5 bases clipped from V and 3 bases from J, the junction kept 2 bases outside the gene matches. The CDR3 region is CASSLGQGDYGYTF. The CDR3 bases are TGTGCCAGCAGTCTGGGACAGGGGGACTATGGCTACACCTTC.

The chain uses TRBV15 and TRBJ1-6; D is possibly TRBD1 (5 bases). This CDR3 comprises 17 residues. The germline CDR1 and CDR2 sequences are LNHNV and YYDKDF (reference sequence). With 2 bases removed from V and 10 bases from J, the gap between germline ends came to 21 bases. For the CDR3, the DNA is TGTGCCACCAGCAGACCCCCCGGGGGGGTGGCGGGCTCACCCCTCCACTTT. Encoded protein: CATSRPPGGVAGSPLHF.

The chain joins TRBV6-1 to TRBJ2-2; no clear D gene. Germline loops: CDR1 MNHNS, CDR2 SASEGT. V gave up 4 bases and J gave up 3 bases, with 9 bases separating them. The CDR3 runs to 14 residues. CDR3 in DNA: TGTGCCAGCAGTGCGGCCTTCGACACCGGGGAGCTGTTTTTT. Amino acid sequence: CASSAAFDTGELFF.

The rearrangement links TRBV19 to TRBJ1-5; 7 positions agree with TRBD1. The CDR3 is 16 amino acids. V was pared by 0 bases and J by 4 bases, with 6 bases of the junction left unmatched. Germline CDR1 reads LNHDA; CDR2 reads SQIVND (reference sequence). The CDR3 here is CASSIDRPRGNQPQHF. For the CDR3, the DNA is TGTGCCAGTAGTATAGATCGCCCCAGGGGGAATCAGCCCCAGCATTTT.

The V gene is TRBV7-2, the J gene TRBJ2-6, with TRBD1 matching 9 bases. Germline CDR1 and CDR2: SGHTA and FQGNSA. This CDR3 has 16 residues. The junction had 5 bases not matched to a gene; V was cut back by 8 bases and J by 0 bases. The CDR3 protein is CASAQGAHSGANVLTF. The CDR3 DNA reads TGTGCCAGCGCACAGGGGGCCCACTCTGGGGCCAACGTCCTGACTTTC.